These T cell receptor beta chains were read from a single sample in a study of blood T cells in healthy people across ages. Using its own MiXCR run on the 5' RACE reads, TCRdb lists one record per CDR3 protein. Of more than 800,000 distinct CDR3 sequences listed, 29% were seen once; the top ten hold around 15%. Sequencing input: blood. These TCRs come from a woman over 75 in good health. Each CDR3 is given with its conserved first and last residue. A D gene is named only where the DNA matches it firmly. The size entry is marked missing in some rows and otherwise reads once, few, many or a size class.

D gene	V gene	J gene	clone size	CDR3 DNA	CDR3 protein
.	TRBV7-6	TRBJ2-5	.	TGTGCCAGCAGCCCCGGGGGACTTCAGTACTTC	CASSPGGLQYF
.	TRBV6-2/TRBV6-3	TRBJ2-5	many	TGTGCCAGCAGTTACGTTCTCCGCCGGGACTACCAAGAGACCCAGTACTTC	CASSYVLRRDYQETQYF
.	TRBV6-5	TRBJ2-3	few	TGTGCCAGCGGTCCAAGCTTTATCACAGATACGCAGTATTTT	CASGPSFITDTQYF
.	TRBV20-1	TRBJ2-3	.	TGCAGTGCTAGACAGACCACAGATACGCAGTATTTT	CSARQTTDTQYF
.	TRBV7-2	TRBJ2-7	.	TGTGCCAGCAGCTTAGATCAGAACGAGCAGTACTTC	CASSLDQNEQYF
TRBD1	TRBV28	TRBJ1-5	few	TGTGCCAGCAGTACAGGACAGGGATTGGATCAGCCCCAGCATTTT	CASSTGQGLDQPQHF
.	TRBV27	TRBJ2-5	many	TGTGCCAGCAGTTTTGGGGACCTCCGGGAGACCCAGTACTTC	CASSFGDLRETQYF
.	TRBV12-3/TRBV12-4	TRBJ2-3	.	TGTGCCAGCAGTTTCCCAGGACAAGTTAGAACAGATGCGCAATATTTT	CASSFPGQVRTDAQYF
.	TRBV2	TRBJ2-1	few	TGTGCCAGCACCACAGACCAGGGATCCTACAATGAGCAGTTCTTC	CASTTDQGSYNEQFF
.	TRBV6-5	TRBJ1-2	many	TGTGCCAGCAGTTGGGGTACAGCTAACTATGGCTACACCTTC	CASSWGTANYGYTF
.	TRBV18	TRBJ2-1	many	TGTGCCAGCTCACCACTGGAAGAGCAGTTCTTC	CASSPLEEQFF
TRBD2	TRBV20-1	TRBJ2-7	many	TGCAGTGCTAGAGTAGGTAGCGGGGTATCCTACGAGCAGTACTTC	CSARVGSGVSYEQYF
.	TRBV21-1	TRBJ2-4	many	TGTGCCAGCCCGGACATTCAGTACTTC	CASPDIQYF
.	TRBV5-1	TRBJ2-5	.	TGCGCCAGCAGCTGGGGCACAGTAGGCAATGAGCAGTACTTC	CASSWGTVGNEQYF
.	TRBV6-2/TRBV6-3	TRBJ1-2	many	TGTGCCAGCAGTTACGCCAGAGCTAACTATGGCTACACCTTC	CASSYARANYGYTF
.	TRBV20-1	TRBJ1-4	many	TGCAGTGCAACTCCCGGGCCCCCAATGGGGGAAAAACTGTTTTTT	CSATPGPPMGEKLFF
TRBD2	TRBV7-2	TRBJ2-1	many	TGTGCCAGCAGTCCAGGACTAGCGGGGGGCCTGAATGAGCAGTTCTTC	CASSPGLAGGLNEQFF
.	TRBV5-1	TRBJ2-7	.	TGCGCCAGCGGCTTGGAAGGTAACGAGCAGTACTTC	CASGLEGNEQYF
TRBD1	TRBV3-1	TRBJ2-7	many	TGTGCCAGCAGCCCGGGACAGCTACCAGTCCACGAGCAGTACTTC	CASSPGQLPVHEQYF
.	TRBV10-3	TRBJ2-3	.	TGTGCCATCAGTGAGGACTTCTTGCCGCAGTATTTT	CAISEDFLPQYF
.	TRBV11-2	TRBJ1-4	few	TGTGCCAGCAGCTCCGGCCAACCGGGGAAACTGTTTTTT	CASSSGQPGKLFF
TRBD1	TRBV12-3/TRBV12-4	TRBJ1-4	.	TGTGCCAGCAGTTTAAGGGACAGGGGGGATGAAAAACTGTTTTTT	CASSLRDRGDEKLFF
.	TRBV7-2	TRBJ2-1	.	TGTGCCAGCAGTTTACATCGAAACAATGAGCAGTTCTTC	CASSLHRNNEQFF
.	TRBV27	TRBJ2-3	.	TGTGCCGCCGCCCATGGACAGTACCCCTCCACAGATACGCAGTATTTT	CAAAHGQYPSTDTQYF
TRBD2	TRBV2	TRBJ2-3	many	TGTGCCAGCAAAAGCGGGGTGGCAGATACGCAGTATTTT	CASKSGVADTQYF
.	TRBV28	TRBJ1-5	many	TGTGCCAGCAGTTTATATAGTAAGGTTGTACGGAATCAGCCCCAGCATTTT	CASSLYSKVVRNQPQHF
TRBD2	TRBV20-1	TRBJ2-1	once	TGCAGTGCTAGTAGCGGGAGGGTCTACAATGAGCAGTTCTTC	CSASSGRVYNEQFF